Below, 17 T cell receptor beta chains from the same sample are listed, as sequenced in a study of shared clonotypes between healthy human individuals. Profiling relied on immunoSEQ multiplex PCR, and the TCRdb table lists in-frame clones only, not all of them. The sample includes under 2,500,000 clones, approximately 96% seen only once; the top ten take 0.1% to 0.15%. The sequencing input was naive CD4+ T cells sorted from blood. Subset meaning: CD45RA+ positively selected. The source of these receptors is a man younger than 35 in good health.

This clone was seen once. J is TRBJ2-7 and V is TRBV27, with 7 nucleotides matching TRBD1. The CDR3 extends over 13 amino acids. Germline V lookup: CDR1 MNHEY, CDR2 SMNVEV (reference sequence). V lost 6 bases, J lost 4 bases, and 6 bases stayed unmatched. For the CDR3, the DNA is TGTGCCAGCAGCGGGACAGTTACTTACGAGCAGTACTTC. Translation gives CASSGTVTYEQYF.

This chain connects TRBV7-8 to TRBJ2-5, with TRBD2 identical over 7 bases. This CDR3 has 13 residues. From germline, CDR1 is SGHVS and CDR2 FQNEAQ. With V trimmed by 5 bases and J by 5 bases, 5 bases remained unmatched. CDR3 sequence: CASSPSGVETQYF. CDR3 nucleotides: TGTGCCAGCAGCCCGAGCGGGGTTGAGACCCAGTACTTC.

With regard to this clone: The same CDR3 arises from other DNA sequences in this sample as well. The CDR3: CSVDRGGNEQFF. The CDR3, as DNA: TGCAGCGTTGACAGGGGGGGCAATGAGCAGTTCTTC. V is TRBV29-1 and J is TRBJ2-1; D tentatively fits TRBD1 or TRBD2 (7 bases each). The CDR3 sequence is 12 residues long. Germline V lookup: CDR1 SQVTM, CDR2 ANQGSEA. Deletions cut 3 bases from V and 6 bases from J, with 9 bases between.

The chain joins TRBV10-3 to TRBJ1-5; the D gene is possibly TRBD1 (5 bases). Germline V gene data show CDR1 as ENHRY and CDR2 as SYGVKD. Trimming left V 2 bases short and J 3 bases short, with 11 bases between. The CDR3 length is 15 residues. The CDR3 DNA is TGTGCCATCAGTGAGAGACAGAATGACAATCAGCCCCAGCATTTT. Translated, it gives CAISERQNDNQPQHF.

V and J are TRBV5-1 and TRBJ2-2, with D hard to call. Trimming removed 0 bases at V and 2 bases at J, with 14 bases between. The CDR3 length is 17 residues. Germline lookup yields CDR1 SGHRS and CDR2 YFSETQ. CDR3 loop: CASSLAVGTLNTGELFF. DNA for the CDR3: TGCGCCAGCAGCTTGGCCGTTGGAACCTTAAACACCGGGGAGCTGTTTTTT.

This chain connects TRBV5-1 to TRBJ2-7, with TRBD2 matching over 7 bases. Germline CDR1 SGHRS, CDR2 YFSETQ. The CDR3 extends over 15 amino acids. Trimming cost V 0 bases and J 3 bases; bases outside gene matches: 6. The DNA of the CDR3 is TGCGCCAGCAGCTTGGCCCCTGGGAGGGTCTACGAGCAGTACTTC. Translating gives CASSLAPGRVYEQYF.

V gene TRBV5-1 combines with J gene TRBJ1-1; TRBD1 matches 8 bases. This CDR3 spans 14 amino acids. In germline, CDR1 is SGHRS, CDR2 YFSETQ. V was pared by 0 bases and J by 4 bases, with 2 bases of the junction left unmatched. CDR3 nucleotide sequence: TGCGCCAGCAGCTTGGAACAGGGGGGCACTGAAGCTTTCTTT. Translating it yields CASSLEQGGTEAFF.

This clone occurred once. Written as DNA, the CDR3 is TGTGCCAGCAGCCGATCAGGGTACGAGCAGTACTTC. Residues: CASSRSGYEQYF. The rearrangement joins TRBV14 to TRBJ2-7; possible D gene TRBD1, 5 bases. The V gene lost 4 bases and the J gene lost 4 bases, with 8 bases spanning the gap. Looked up from germline, CDR1 is SGHDN and CDR2 is FVKESK. This CDR3 is built from 12 residues.

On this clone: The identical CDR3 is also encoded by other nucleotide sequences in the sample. CDR3 in amino acids: CASSYGAGVNTEAFF. The CDR3 coding sequence is TGTGCCAGCAGTTATGGGGCAGGCGTTAACACTGAAGCTTTCTTT. This chain uses TRBV6-5 with TRBJ1-1; D is perhaps TRBD1 (5 bases). V gave up 3 bases and J gave up 2 bases, with 13 bases separating them. There are 15 residues in the CDR3. Per germline, CDR1 MNHEY and CDR2 SVGAGI.

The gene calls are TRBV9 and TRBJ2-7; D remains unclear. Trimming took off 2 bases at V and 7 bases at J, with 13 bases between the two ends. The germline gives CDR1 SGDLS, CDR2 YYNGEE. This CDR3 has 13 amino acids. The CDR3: CASSVSGMGEQYF. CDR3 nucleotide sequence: TGTGCCAGCAGCGTTTCCGGAATGGGAGAGCAGTACTTC. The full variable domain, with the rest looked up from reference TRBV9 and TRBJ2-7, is DSGVTQTPKHLITATGQRVTLRCSPRSGDLSVYWYQQSLDQGLQFLIQYYNGEERAKGNILERFSAQQFPDLHSELNLSSLELGDSALYFCASSVSGMGEQYFGPGTRLTVT.

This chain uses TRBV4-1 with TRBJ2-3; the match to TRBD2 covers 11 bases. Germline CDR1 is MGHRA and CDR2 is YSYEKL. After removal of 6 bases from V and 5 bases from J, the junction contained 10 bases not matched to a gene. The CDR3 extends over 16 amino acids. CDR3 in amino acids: CASSLSGRALGDTQYF. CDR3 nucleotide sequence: TGCGCCAGCAGTCTTAGCGGGAGGGCCTTGGGAGATACGCAGTATTTT.

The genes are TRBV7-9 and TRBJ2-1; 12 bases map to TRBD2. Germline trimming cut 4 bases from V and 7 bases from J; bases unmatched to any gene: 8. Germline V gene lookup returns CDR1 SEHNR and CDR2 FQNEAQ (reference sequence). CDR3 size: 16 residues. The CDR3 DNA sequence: TGTGCCAGCAGCTCATGGACTAGCGGGAATGGGAATGAGCAGTTCTTC. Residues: CASSSWTSGNGNEQFF.

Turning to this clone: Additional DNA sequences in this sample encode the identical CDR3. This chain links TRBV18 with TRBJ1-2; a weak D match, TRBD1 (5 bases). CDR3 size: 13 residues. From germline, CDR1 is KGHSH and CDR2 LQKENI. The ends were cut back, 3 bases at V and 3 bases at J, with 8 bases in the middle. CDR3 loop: CASSPQGDYGYTF. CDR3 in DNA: TGTGCCAGCTCACCTCAGGGAGACTATGGCTACACCTTC.

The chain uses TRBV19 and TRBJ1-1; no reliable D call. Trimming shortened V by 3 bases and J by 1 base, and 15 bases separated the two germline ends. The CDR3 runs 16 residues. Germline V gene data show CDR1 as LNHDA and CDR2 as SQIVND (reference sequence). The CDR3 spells CASSIGGGSRNTEAFF. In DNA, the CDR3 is TGTGCCAGTAGTATTGGAGGCGGATCGCGGAACACTGAAGCTTTCTTT.

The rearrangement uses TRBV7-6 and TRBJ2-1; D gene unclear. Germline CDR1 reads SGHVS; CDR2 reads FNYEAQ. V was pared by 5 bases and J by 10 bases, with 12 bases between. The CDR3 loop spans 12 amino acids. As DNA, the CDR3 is TGTGCCAGCAGCCGCGGTAGTGGGGAGCAGTTCTTC. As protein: CASSRGSGEQFF.

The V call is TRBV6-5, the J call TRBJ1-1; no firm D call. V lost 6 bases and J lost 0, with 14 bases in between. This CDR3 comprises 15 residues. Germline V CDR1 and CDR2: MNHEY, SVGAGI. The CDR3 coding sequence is TGTGCCAGCAGACCCAGAGGGATACTGAACACTGAAGCTTTCTTT. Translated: CASRPRGILNTEAFF.

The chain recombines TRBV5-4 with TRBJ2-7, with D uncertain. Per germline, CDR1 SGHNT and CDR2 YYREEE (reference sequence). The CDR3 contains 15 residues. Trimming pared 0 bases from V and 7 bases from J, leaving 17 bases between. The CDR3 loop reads CASSLAQGPKKEQYF. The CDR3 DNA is TGTGCCAGCAGCTTGGCCCAAGGTCCAAAGAAAGAGCAGTACTTC.